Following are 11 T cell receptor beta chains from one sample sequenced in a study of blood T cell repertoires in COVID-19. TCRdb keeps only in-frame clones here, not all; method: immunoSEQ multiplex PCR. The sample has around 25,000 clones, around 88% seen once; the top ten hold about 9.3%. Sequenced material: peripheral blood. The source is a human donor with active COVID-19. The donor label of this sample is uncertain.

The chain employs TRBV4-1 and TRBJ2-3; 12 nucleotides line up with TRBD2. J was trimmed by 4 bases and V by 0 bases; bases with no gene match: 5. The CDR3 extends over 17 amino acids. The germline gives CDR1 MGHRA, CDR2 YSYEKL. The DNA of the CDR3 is TGCGCCAGCAGCCAAGATCTGACTAGCGGGAGCGCAGATACGCAGTATTTT. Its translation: CASSQDLTSGSADTQYF.

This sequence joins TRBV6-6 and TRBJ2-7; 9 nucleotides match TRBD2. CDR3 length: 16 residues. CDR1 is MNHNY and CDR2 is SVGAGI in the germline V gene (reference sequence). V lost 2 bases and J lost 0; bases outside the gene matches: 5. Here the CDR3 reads CASSYPAGGSSYEQYF. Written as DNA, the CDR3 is TGTGCCAGCAGTTACCCGGCGGGAGGGAGCTCCTACGAGCAGTACTTC.

CDR3 region: CASSPRQGVLQTQYF. The CDR3 DNA reads as TGTGCCAGCAGCCCAAGACAGGGGGTTTTGCAGACCCAGTACTTC. The rearrangement uses TRBV13 and TRBJ2-5; 9 bases match TRBD1. V lost 5 bases, J lost 6 bases, and 10 bases stayed unmatched. The length of the CDR3 is 15 residues. From germline, CDR1 is PRHDT and CDR2 FYEKMQ (reference sequence).

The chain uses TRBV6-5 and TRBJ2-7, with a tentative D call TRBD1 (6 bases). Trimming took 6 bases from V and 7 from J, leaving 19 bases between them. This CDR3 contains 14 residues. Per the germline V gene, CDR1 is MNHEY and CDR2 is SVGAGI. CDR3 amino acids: CASRHTQGLGEQYF. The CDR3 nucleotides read TGTGCCAGCAGGCACACCCAGGGGTTGGGTGAGCAGTACTTC.

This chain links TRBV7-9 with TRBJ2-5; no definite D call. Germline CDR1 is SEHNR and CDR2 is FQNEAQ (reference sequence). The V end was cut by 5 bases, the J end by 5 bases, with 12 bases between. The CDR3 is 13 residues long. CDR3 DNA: TGTGCCAGCAGCCACAGTTCTGTGGAGACCCAGTACTTC. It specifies CASSHSSVETQYF.

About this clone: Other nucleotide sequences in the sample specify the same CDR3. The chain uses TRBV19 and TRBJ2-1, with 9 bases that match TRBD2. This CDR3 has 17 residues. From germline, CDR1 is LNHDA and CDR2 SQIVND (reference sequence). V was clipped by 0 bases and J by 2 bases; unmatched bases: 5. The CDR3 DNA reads TGTGCCAGTAGTATAGATCTGGCTAGCGGGGCCTACAATGAGCAGTTCTTC. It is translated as CASSIDLASGAYNEQFF. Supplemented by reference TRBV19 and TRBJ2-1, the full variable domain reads DGGITQSPKYLFRKEGQNVTLSCEQNLNHDAMYWYRQDPGQGLRLIYYSQIVNDFQKGDIAEGYSVSREKKESFPLTVTSAQKNPTAFYLCASSIDLASGAYNEQFFGPGTRLTVL.

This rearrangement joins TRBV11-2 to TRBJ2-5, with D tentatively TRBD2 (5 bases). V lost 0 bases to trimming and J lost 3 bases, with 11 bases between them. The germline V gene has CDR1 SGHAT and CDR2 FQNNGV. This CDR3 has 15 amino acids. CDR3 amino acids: CASSLDGGGEETQYF. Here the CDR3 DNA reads TGTGCCAGCAGCTTAGATGGAGGAGGAGAAGAGACCCAGTACTTC.

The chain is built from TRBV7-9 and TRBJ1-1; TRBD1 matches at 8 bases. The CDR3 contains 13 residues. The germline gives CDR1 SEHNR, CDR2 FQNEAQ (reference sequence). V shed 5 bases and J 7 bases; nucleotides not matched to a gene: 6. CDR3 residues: CASSPRDRSEAFF. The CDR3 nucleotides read TGTGCCAGCAGCCCCCGGGACAGGAGTGAAGCTTTCTTT.

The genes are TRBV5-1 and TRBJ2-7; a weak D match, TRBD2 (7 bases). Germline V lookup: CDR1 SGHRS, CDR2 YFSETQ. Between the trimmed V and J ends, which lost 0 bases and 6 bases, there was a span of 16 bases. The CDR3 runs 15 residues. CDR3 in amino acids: CASSLVSGGGSEQYF. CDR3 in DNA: TGCGCCAGCAGCTTGGTGTCCGGCGGGGGCAGCGAGCAGTACTTC.

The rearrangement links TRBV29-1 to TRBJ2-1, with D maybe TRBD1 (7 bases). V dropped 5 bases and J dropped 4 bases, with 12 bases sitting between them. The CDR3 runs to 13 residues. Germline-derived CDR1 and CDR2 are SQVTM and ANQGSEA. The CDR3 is CSVQGGIYNEQFF. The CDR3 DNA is TGCAGCGTTCAGGGGGGTATTTACAATGAGCAGTTCTTC.

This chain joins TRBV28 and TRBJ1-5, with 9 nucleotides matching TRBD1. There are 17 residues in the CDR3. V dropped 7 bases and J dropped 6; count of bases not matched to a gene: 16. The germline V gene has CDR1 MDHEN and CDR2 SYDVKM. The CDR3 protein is CASTLVGTGRLGQPQHF. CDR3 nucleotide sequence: TGTGCCAGCACTCTGGTGGGGACAGGGAGGTTAGGTCAGCCCCAGCATTTT.